Below, one TCR beta chain is given with its context. As yet, its antigen is unknown. This CDR3 is built from 13 residues. Trimming at V came to 4 bases and at J to 4 bases, leaving 2 bases not matched to a gene. From germline, CDR1 is SGHTA and CDR2 FQGTGA. Using immunoSEQ multiplex PCR, the repertoire was profiled, and TCRdb retains in-frame clones only, with some absent. The table records around 60,000 clones, 80% to 90% of them present only once. These data are taken from a study of OX40 agonist ivuxolimab in advanced cancers. In the study overall: Patients were dosed intravenously with ivuxolimab at 0.01 to 10 mg/kg every 2 weeks. At approximately 80% male, the cohort had a mean age of 60 years, ranging from 23 to 79.

Study-wide points: Not determined was the antigen specificity of the expanded peripheral T cells.

The sample was CD4+ or CD8+ T cells sorted from blood, taken in a trial of the OX40 agonist ivuxolimab. The receptor was derived from an adult with an advanced solid tumor such as melanoma, head and neck, liver or kidney cancer. This sequence joins TRBV7-3 and TRBJ1-2, with TRBD1 matching 8 bases. The CDR3 nucleotides are TGTGCCAGCAGCTCCGGACAGGGCTATGGCTACACCTTC. Protein product: CASSSGQGYGYTF.